What follows are 14 T cell receptor beta chains derived from one specimen sequenced in a study of cytomegalovirus exposure and HLA in healthy donors. Both 60 Vbeta primers and 13 Jbeta primers went into the PCR. Sequencing used immunoSEQ multiplex PCR; TCRdb keeps in-frame clones, though not all of them. The table lists roughly 120,000 clones, approximately 80% of them singletons. The sequenced material came from PBMCs. Every receptor here comes from a male donor in good health and CMV-seronegative.

About this clone itself: One end of the junction is discordant with germline, which a read error may explain. This rearrangement joins TRBV6-4 to TRBJ2-2; tentatively, D is TRBD1 (6 bases). This CDR3 has 13 amino acids. In germline, CDR1 is MRHNA, CDR2 SNTAGT. CDR3 sequence: CASSDGGAGELLF. The CDR3 coding sequence is TGTGCCAGCAGTGACGGGGGCGCCGGGGAGCTGCTTTTT.

The CDR3 is CASSYVAAAGTSGGWDTQYF. The CDR3 DNA reads as TGTGCCAGCAGTTACGTCGCAGCGGCGGGGACTAGCGGGGGGTGGGATACGCAGTATTTT. This chain connects TRBV27 to TRBJ2-3, with 15 bases matching TRBD2. Germline-derived CDR1 and CDR2 are MNHEY and SMNVEV (reference sequence). Losses at the gene ends were 4 bases for V and 6 bases for J; bases not matched to a gene: 17. This CDR3 region has 20 residues.

This clone was counted only a few times. The CDR3 DNA sequence: TGTGCCAGCAGCTTCCTAGGGACAGGGGGTTTAACTGAAGCTTTCTTT. This sequence encodes CASSFLGTGGLTEAFF. V is TRBV5-6 and J is TRBJ1-1; 11 bases map to TRBD1. From germline, CDR1 is SGHDT and CDR2 YYEEEE. V lost 2 bases, J lost 5 bases, and 8 bases stayed unmatched. The CDR3 contains 16 residues.

The CDR3 nucleotides are TGTGCCAGTAGTATCGGGTCCAGTGGCACCGGGGAGCTGTTTTTT. Translation gives CASSIGSSGTGELFF. The chain uses TRBV19 and TRBJ2-2; the D is unclear. There are 15 residues in the CDR3. V lost 3 bases and J lost 4, with 12 bases in between. Germline V gives CDR1 LNHDA, CDR2 SQIVND (reference sequence).

Turning to this clone: The junction departs from germline at one end; a sequencing error may be responsible. The chain links TRBV7-9 to TRBJ1-1; no clear D. The germline CDR1 and CDR2 sequences are SEHNR and FQNEAQ (reference sequence). CDR3 size: 16 residues. CDR3 region: CSSSLGHRFMDTEAFF. In DNA form, the CDR3 reads TGTTCCAGCAGCTTAGGTCACCGGTTTATGGACACTGAAGCTTTCTTT.

The J gene is TRBJ1-6, the V gene TRBV6-5; D is perhaps TRBD1 (5 bases). CDR3 size: 15 residues. The germline CDR1 and CDR2 sequences are MNHEY and SVGAGI. Trimming removed 0 bases at V and 7 bases at J, with 10 bases between. The CDR3 sequence is CASSYSAGVNSPLHF. The CDR3 DNA reads TGTGCCAGCAGTTACTCGGCGGGGGTCAATTCACCCCTCCACTTT.

The V and J genes are TRBV29-1 and TRBJ2-7; D is ambiguous. This CDR3 has 14 amino acids. With 3 bases removed from V and 6 bases from J, the gap between germline ends came to 18 bases. The germline V gene encodes CDR1 SQVTM and CDR2 ANQGSEA. The CDR3 here is CSVESVIQPFEQYF. CDR3 DNA sequence: TGCAGCGTTGAGAGTGTTATCCAACCCTTCGAGCAGTACTTC.

The gene calls are TRBV6-5 and TRBJ1-1; no reliable D call. The germline gives CDR1 MNHEY, CDR2 SVGAGI. V lost 0 bases, J lost 6 bases, and 14 bases lay in between. The CDR3 length is 15 residues. CDR3 protein: CASSYSGVMVAEAFF. In DNA form, the CDR3 reads TGTGCCAGCAGTTACTCGGGCGTTATGGTGGCTGAAGCTTTCTTT.

This chain connects TRBV7-9 to TRBJ2-3; perhaps TRBD2 as D (5 bases). V was clipped by 8 bases and J by 0 bases, with 12 bases between them. CDR3 length: 14 amino acids. CDR1 is SEHNR, CDR2 FQNEAQ, per germline (reference sequence). CDR3 DNA sequence: TGTGCCAGCCCGAGGGAGTTAAGCACAGATACGCAGTATTTT. This gives the protein CASPRELSTDTQYF. The full variable domain, completed using reference TRBV7-9 and TRBJ2-3, is DTGVSQNPRHKITKRGQNVTFRCDPISEHNRLYWYRQTLGQGPEFLTYFQNEAQLEKSRLLSDRFSAERPKGSFSTLEIQRTEQGDSAMYLCASPRELSTDTQYFGPGTRLTVL.

The rearrangement joins TRBV27 to TRBJ1-2, with 8 bases identical to TRBD1. Germline V gene lookup returns CDR1 MNHEY and CDR2 SMNVEV (reference sequence). The CDR3 contains 14 residues. The V and J ends lost 3 bases and 4 bases, in that order; junction bases with no gene match: 4. This CDR3 is CASSLGRGPYGYTF. In nucleotides, the CDR3 is TGTGCCAGCAGTTTGGGCAGGGGGCCCTATGGCTACACCTTC.

V usage is TRBV11-3 and J usage is TRBJ2-3; TRBD1 agrees at 9 bases. This CDR3 comprises 14 residues. Germline assignment: CDR1 SGHNT and CDR2 YENEEA. V was clipped by 9 bases and J by 4 bases; unmatched bases: 8. The CDR3 protein is CARRQGEEPDTQYF. The CDR3 bases are TGTGCCAGGCGACAGGGGGAAGAGCCAGATACGCAGTATTTT.

The V call is TRBV6-6, the J call TRBJ2-5; TRBD1 aligns across 7 bases. The V gene end was trimmed by 5 bases and the J gene end by 5 bases; junction bases not matched to a gene: 8. The CDR3 spans 14 residues. CDR1 is MNHNY, CDR2 SVGAGI, per germline (reference sequence). The CDR3 nucleotides are TGTGCCAGCAGTCCGACGACAGGGTATGAGACCCAGTACTTC. This encodes CASSPTTGYETQYF.

This clone occurred once. This chain links TRBV19 with TRBJ1-1; no firm D call. With 2 bases removed from V and 7 bases from J, the gap between germline ends came to 20 bases. The CDR3 extends over 16 amino acids. Germline lookup yields CDR1 LNHDA and CDR2 SQIVND (reference sequence). CDR3 in DNA: TGTGCCAGTAGTATAAAGGTTCGGGGTATAGATGATGAAGCTTTCTTT. Protein product: CASSIKVRGIDDEAFF.

The rearrangement joins TRBV6-4 to TRBJ2-1; TRBD2 aligns across 11 bases. The length of the CDR3 is 16 residues. Germline loops: CDR1 MRHNA, CDR2 SNTAGT. V shed 6 bases, J shed 4 bases, and the junction held 8 bases outside the gene matches. The CDR3 DNA reads as TGTGCCAGCAGCGAGGATGGGACTAGCGGATACAATGAGCAGTTCTTC. This sequence encodes CASSEDGTSGYNEQFF.